The rows below give T cell receptor beta chains drawn from one sample of a study of CD8 T cells in ankylosing spondylitis. TCRdb independently ran MiXCR on the 5' RACE reads; one entry per CDR3 protein. Of hundreds of thousands of distinct CDR3 sequences detected, over 9.5% appear once; the ten largest clones hold less than 0.65%. The specimen was blood, either unsorted or a sorted T cell fraction (not recorded which). Receptors originate from a male donor with ankylosing spondylitis. CDR3s include the opening cysteine and the closing phenylalanine or tryptophan. The order of the fields is D gene, CDR3 length, clone size, V gene, J gene, CDR3 protein. A D gene is named only where the DNA matches it firmly. Clone sizes are given selectively: once, few, many, or a class where the clone is expanded.

-	14	-	TRBV7-2	TRBJ1-2	CASSLAYREGGYTF
-	12	-	TRBV30	TRBJ1-5	CAWSGRGQPQHF
TRBD2	12	-	TRBV10-3	TRBJ2-7	CASNRGDYEQYF
-	13	few	TRBV7-8	TRBJ2-3	CASSLVSGDTQYF
-	16	few	TRBV20-1	TRBJ2-7	CSASDRLKDPNYEQYF
TRBD2	16	-	TRBV10-3	TRBJ2-1	CAISPGLAGGYNEQFF
-	13	few	TRBV28	TRBJ1-6	CASSLSWYSPLHF
TRBD2	17	few	TRBV7-9	TRBJ2-5	CASSLAMASGYQETQYF
TRBD1	16	-	TRBV20-1	TRBJ1-5	CSARDRGRGRVQPQHF
-	14	few	TRBV5-6	TRBJ2-6	CASATGSGANVLTF
-	15	few	TRBV4-3	TRBJ1-1	CASSQITLGTSEAFF
-	15	-	TRBV11-2	TRBJ2-2	CASSSTVYYTGELFF
-	16	-	TRBV20-1	TRBJ2-3	CSAGSRVRASTDTQYF
-	14	-	TRBV6-1	TRBJ1-2	CASRPGRGLYGYTF
-	13	many	TRBV7-2	TRBJ1-2	CASSLVQEQGYTF
-	19	-	TRBV20-1	TRBJ1-6	CSARVPPGNILSYNSPLHF
TRBD1	14	many	TRBV5-1	TRBJ2-5	CASSSGQVQETQYF
-	13	-	TRBV30	TRBJ1-1	CAWRMQPNTEAFF
-	16	-	TRBV4-2	TRBJ1-4	CASSHFAGREDEKLFF
TRBD2	17	few	TRBV4-2	TRBJ2-3	CASSETSGHTSTDTQYF